This entry is about one T cell receptor beta chain. These data originate in a study of blood T cell repertoires in COVID-19. Background on the study: Spain, Italy and the United States supplied samples that represented acute and convalescent COVID-19.

This CDR3 has 18 residues. V lost 0 bases to trimming and J lost 0 bases, with 16 bases between them. From germline, CDR1 is SGDLS and CDR2 YYNGEE. In Seattle, patients joined the study during active infection and were tracked longitudinally. Authors' data handling: Nucleated cell number was recorded as an estimate derived from reference gene primer amplification. Data came from immunoSEQ multiplex PCR; TCRdb stores just in-frame clones and leaves some out. That table furnishes V, J and clone size, whereas the DNA furnished D and trimming. The sample gives tens of thousands of clones, around 88% of which show up once; about 16% is in the top ten.

This sequence originates from a woman aged 55-69 years with COVID-19, enrolled during active disease. The chain is built from TRBV9 and TRBJ1-3; D may be TRBD1 (6 bases). The sample taken for sequencing was peripheral blood. The DNA of the CDR3 is TGTGCCAGCAGCGTAGATCCCTGGACAGCTTACTCTGGAAACACCATATATTTT. Its translation is CASSVDPWTAYSGNTIYF.